The 32 T cell receptor beta chains below come from one sample, sequenced in a study of OX40 agonist ivuxolimab in advanced cancers. Sequencing was performed with immunoSEQ multiplex PCR; in TCRdb, only in-frame clones are kept and a portion is missing. The sample records some 49,000 clones, 65% to 85% being singletons. The sequencing used CD4+ or CD8+ T cells sorted from blood, collected in a trial of the OX40 agonist ivuxolimab. Every receptor here comes from an adult with an advanced solid tumor such as melanoma, head and neck, liver or kidney cancer.

This clone occurred once. This chain links TRBV5-6 with TRBJ1-4; possibly TRBD1 for D (6 bases). CDR1 SGHDT and CDR2 YYEEEE come from the germline V gene. This CDR3 has 16 residues. Trimming stripped 3 bases from V and 7 bases from J, with 19 bases between. CDR3 sequence: CASSSYRVTSFEKLFF. Here the CDR3 DNA reads TGTGCCAGCAGCTCCTACAGGGTTACCTCCTTTGAAAAACTGTTTTTT. The full variable domain, rest sourced from reference TRBV5-6 and TRBJ1-4, is DAGVTQSPTHLIKTRGQQVTLRCSPKSGHDTVSWYQQALGQGPQFIFQYYEEEERQRGNFPDRFSGHQFPNYSSELNVNALLLGDSALYLCASSSYRVTSFEKLFFGSGTQLSVL.

The table lists this clone with a few counts. The rearrangement links TRBV5-6 to TRBJ1-3; 10 positions agree with TRBD1. The CDR3 has 14 residues. The germline V gene encodes CDR1 SGHDT and CDR2 YYEEEE. The V and J ends lost 3 bases and 7 bases, in that order; junction bases with no gene match: 4. The CDR3 spells CASSYLGQGNTIYF. CDR3 sequence (DNA): TGTGCCAGCAGCTACTTGGGACAGGGGAACACCATATATTTT.

J is TRBJ1-6 and V is TRBV14; 8 positions agree with TRBD1. Germline V gene data show CDR1 as SGHDN and CDR2 as FVKESK. This CDR3 spans 16 amino acids. V trimming: 4 bases; J trimming: 7 bases; junction bases outside the gene matches: 9. CDR3 nucleotides: TGTGCCAGCAGCCTCGGGAGGGACAGGTTGAATTCACCCCTCCACTTT. This translates into CASSLGRDRLNSPLHF.

The V gene is TRBV4-1, the J gene TRBJ1-5; D gene ambiguous. The germline V gene has CDR1 MGHRA and CDR2 YSYEKL. V shed 4 bases and J shed 2 bases, with 9 bases lying between them. This CDR3 contains 14 residues. Here the CDR3 reads CASSRERGNQPQHF. In nucleotides, the CDR3 is TGCGCCAGCAGCCGAGAACGAGGCAATCAGCCCCAGCATTTT.

The chain links TRBV30 to TRBJ1-1, with D uncertain. The CDR3 has 13 amino acids. Germline V gene data show CDR1 as GTSNPN and CDR2 as SVGIG (reference sequence). Between the trimmed V and J ends, which lost 0 bases and 0 bases, there was a span of 5 bases. Here the CDR3 reads CAWSVGVNTEAFF. The CDR3 DNA follows: TGTGCCTGGAGTGTAGGAGTGAACACTGAAGCTTTCTTT.

This clone was seen only once. This rearrangement joins TRBV5-4 to TRBJ1-6, with 8 bases lining up with TRBD1. Germline V gene data show CDR1 as SGHNT and CDR2 as YYREEE (reference sequence). The CDR3 loop spans 17 amino acids. J gave up 10 bases and V 4 bases, and 16 bases lay outside the gene matches. CDR3 sequence reads: CASSQVPTGVQISPLHF. The CDR3 region has the DNA TGTGCCAGCAGCCAAGTTCCGACAGGGGTCCAGATATCACCCCTCCACTTT.

The genes are TRBV11-3 and TRBJ2-7; D uncertain. Germline loops: CDR1 SGHNT, CDR2 YENEEA. The germline V and J ends were trimmed by 2 bases and 2 bases, with 10 bases remaining between them. The CDR3 is made up of 14 amino acids. CDR3 amino acids: CASSLFLGTYEQYF. As DNA, the CDR3 is TGTGCCAGCAGCTTATTTTTAGGGACCTACGAGCAGTACTTC.

The chain carries TRBV11-1 and TRBJ2-5, with 11 bases aligning to TRBD1. The V gene's germline CDR1 is SGHAT and CDR2 FQDESV (reference sequence). The CDR3 is 14 residues long. The J segment lost 6 bases and the V segment lost 4 bases, leaving 4 bases of the junction unmatched. The CDR3: CASSSGQGGKTQYF. CDR3 DNA sequence: TGTGCCAGCAGCTCGGGACAGGGGGGGAAGACCCAGTACTTC.

V and J are TRBV5-1 and TRBJ2-5; no firm D call. Germline CDR1 SGHRS, CDR2 YFSETQ. CDR3 size: 14 residues. V was cut by 3 bases and J by 4 bases, with 13 bases left in between. CDR3 sequence: CASSSAEVGETQYF. The DNA for the CDR3 is TGCGCCAGCAGCTCTGCTGAAGTGGGAGAGACCCAGTACTTC.

This chain links TRBV6-1 with TRBJ2-3; D remains ambiguous. The CDR3 sequence is 15 residues long. V was cut by 6 bases and J by 2 bases, with 15 bases left in between. CDR1 MNHNS and CDR2 SASEGT come from the germline V gene. CDR3 residues: CASRESVAITDTQYF. CDR3 DNA: TGTGCCAGCAGGGAGTCTGTTGCTATCACAGATACGCAGTATTTT.

The rearrangement uses TRBV6-6 and TRBJ2-3; D not certain. V lost 6 bases, J lost 2 bases, and 15 bases lay in between. In germline, CDR1 is MNHNY, CDR2 SVGAGI (reference sequence). There are 15 residues in the CDR3. DNA of the CDR3: TGTGCCAGCAGATCCCGTGGAGTGGACACAGATACGCAGTATTTT. Its translation: CASRSRGVDTDTQYF.

The chain joins TRBV11-3 to TRBJ2-5, with D possibly being TRBD2 (5 bases). Germline V CDR1 and CDR2: SGHNT, YENEEA. With 6 bases removed from V and 2 bases from J, the gap between germline ends came to 10 bases. The CDR3 has 13 residues. In nucleotides, the CDR3 is TGTGCCAGCAGTCTAGCCGAACAAGAGACCCAGTACTTC. This gives the protein CASSLAEQETQYF.

A single count supports this clone. The chain couples TRBV18 to TRBJ2-5, with a tentative D call TRBD2 (6 bases). The CDR3 is made up of 13 amino acids. Per the germline V gene, CDR1 is KGHSH and CDR2 is LQKENI. Trimming took off 2 bases at V and 4 bases at J, with 8 bases between the two ends. The CDR3 DNA reads TGTGCCAGCTCACCAGAACTAGCAGAGACCCAGTACTTC. Translation: CASSPELAETQYF. The full variable domain, in which reference TRBV18 and TRBJ2-5 provide the parts outside the CDR3, is NAGVMQNPRHLVRRRGQEARLRCSPMKGHSHVYWYRQLPEEGLKFMVYLQKENIIDESGMPKERFSAEFPKEGPSILRIQQVVRGDSAAYFCASSPELAETQYFGPGTRLLVL.

The chain couples TRBV19 to TRBJ2-7; 7 nucleotides match TRBD1. The V gene's germline CDR1 is LNHDA and CDR2 SQIVND (reference sequence). The CDR3 loop spans 16 amino acids. The trim removed 2 bases at V and 0 bases at J, leaving 7 bases unmatched. The CDR3 is CASSIRQGGDSYEQYF. The CDR3 DNA follows: TGTGCCAGTAGTATACGACAGGGTGGGGACTCCTACGAGCAGTACTTC.

The rearrangement links TRBV2 to TRBJ2-2, with 16 positions matching TRBD2. This CDR3 spans 15 amino acids. The germline V gene encodes CDR1 SNHLY and CDR2 FYNNEI. V was clipped by 6 bases and J by 6 bases; unmatched bases: 1. The CDR3 DNA is TGTGCCAGCAGGGGACTAGCGGGGGGGCCCGGGGAGCTGTTTTTT. This codes for CASRGLAGGPGELFF.

The chain has TRBV4-1 and TRBJ2-5; no reliable D call. The V and J ends lost 4 bases and 1 base respectively, with 13 bases between them. This CDR3 has 15 amino acids. Per germline, CDR1 MGHRA and CDR2 YSYEKL. The CDR3 nucleotides are TGCGCCAGCAGCCCAAAGGGTACTACCCAAGAGACCCAGTACTTC. Protein product: CASSPKGTTQETQYF.

This clone was recorded a few times. The gene calls are TRBV27 and TRBJ2-5; TRBD1 aligns across 9 bases. The V gene's germline CDR1 is MNHEY and CDR2 SMNVEV (reference sequence). Germline trimming cut 6 bases from V and 6 bases from J; bases unmatched to any gene: 8. CDR3 length: 14 residues. The CDR3 bases are TGTGCCAGCAGATCCACAGGGGGCGCCCAGACCCAGTACTTC. Translated: CASRSTGGAQTQYF.

V and J are TRBV28 and TRBJ2-2; the match to TRBD1 covers 7 bases. The CDR3 consists of 16 residues. Germline-derived CDR1 and CDR2 are MDHEN and SYDVKM. V was clipped by 1 base and J by 7 bases; unmatched bases: 9. The CDR3 spells CASSLSGTATIGELFF. The CDR3 DNA reads TGTGCCAGCAGTTTATCGGGGACAGCTACAATCGGGGAGCTGTTTTTT.

This clone was observed a single time. This chain links TRBV10-3 with TRBJ2-5, with 11 bases that match TRBD1. This CDR3 has 17 residues. Trimming removed 10 bases from V and 2 bases from J; junction bases left unmatched: 15. The germline CDR1 and CDR2 sequences are ENHRY and SYGVKD. The CDR3 DNA follows: TGTGCCACCAAATCAAGCCAAGGGACAGGGGGACAAGAGACCCAGTACTTC. Its translation is CATKSSQGTGGQETQYF.

The chain employs TRBV5-5 and TRBJ1-2; D unresolved. The CDR3 consists of 14 residues. Germline CDR1 is SGHKS and CDR2 is YYEKEE (reference sequence). V lost 6 bases, J lost 7 bases, and 19 bases lay in between. In DNA, the CDR3 is TGTGCCAGCACCAAATCGGGAGGACCTGTTGGCTACACCTTC. Translated, it gives CASTKSGGPVGYTF.

The V gene is TRBV28, the J gene TRBJ1-6; D unclear. Per germline, CDR1 MDHEN and CDR2 SYDVKM. CDR3 size: 12 residues. V was cut by 6 bases and J by 7 bases, with 7 bases left in between. This CDR3 is CASRSANSPLHF. In DNA, the CDR3 is TGTGCCAGCAGATCGGCCAATTCACCCCTCCACTTT.

V and J are TRBV6-6 and TRBJ1-2; possibly TRBD1 for D (5 bases). From germline, CDR1 is MNHNY and CDR2 SVGAGI (reference sequence). The CDR3 sequence is 14 residues long. The V and J ends lost 6 bases and 5 bases respectively, with 16 bases between them. The CDR3 DNA sequence: TGTGCCAGCAGGCCGGCCGGGGCAGCTTATGGCTACACCTTC. Translating gives CASRPAGAAYGYTF.

The rearrangement links TRBV7-8 to TRBJ2-3; weak D call: TRBD2 (6 bases). Germline V gene sequence: CDR1 SGHVS, CDR2 FQNEAQ. Between the trimmed V and J ends, which lost 4 bases and 5 bases, there was a span of 19 bases. The CDR3 sequence is 16 residues long. The CDR3 region has the DNA TGTGCCAGCAGCTCGTACGGCCTAGCGTTGGGAGATACGCAGTATTTT. Translating gives CASSSYGLALGDTQYF.

The CDR3 sequence: CASGLGLASNEQFF. Here the CDR3 DNA reads TGTGCTAGTGGTTTGGGACTAGCGAGCAATGAGCAGTTCTTC. The gene calls are TRBV12-5 and TRBJ2-1, with 8 bases that match TRBD2. Germline V gene sequence: CDR1 LGHNT, CDR2 FRNRAP. Trimming took 1 base from V and 6 from J; bases not matched to a gene: 2. The CDR3 is made up of 14 amino acids.

J is TRBJ1-5 and V is TRBV5-4; tentative D call: TRBD1 (5 bases). Germline V gives CDR1 SGHNT, CDR2 YYREEE (reference sequence). The CDR3 consists of 13 residues. V was pared by 2 bases and J by 7 bases, with 10 bases between. CDR3 sequence reads: CASSFSGAQPQHF. The CDR3 DNA is TGTGCCAGCAGCTTTTCTGGGGCGCAGCCCCAGCATTTT.

J is TRBJ2-7 and V is TRBV7-9, with 14 bases fitting TRBD2. Trimming at V came to 4 bases and at J to 1 base, leaving 9 bases not matched to a gene. The CDR3 is 18 amino acids. CDR1 is SEHNR and CDR2 is FQNEAQ in the germline V gene (reference sequence). The CDR3 bases are TGTGCCAGCAGCTCTCCTTCCGGGACTAGCGGGGGATCCTACGAGCAGTACTTC. Translating it yields CASSSPSGTSGGSYEQYF.

The gene calls are TRBV19 and TRBJ1-1, with 7 bases lining up with TRBD1. Germline V lookup: CDR1 LNHDA, CDR2 SQIVND (reference sequence). This CDR3 has 17 amino acids. The V gene end was trimmed by 5 bases and the J gene end by 2 bases; junction bases not matched to a gene: 14. CDR3 in DNA: TGTGCCAGTAGTGCGGACAGGTATGGGATCGTAAACACTGAAGCTTTCTTT. Translated, it gives CASSADRYGIVNTEAFF. The variable domain in full, completed from reference TRBV19 and TRBJ1-1, reads DGGITQSPKYLFRKEGQNVTLSCEQNLNHDAMYWYRQDPGQGLRLIYYSQIVNDFQKGDIAEGYSVSREKKESFPLTVTSAQKNPTAFYLCASSADRYGIVNTEAFFGQGTRLTVV.

The gene calls are TRBV5-4 and TRBJ2-5; 10 positions match TRBD1. CDR3 length equals 14 residues. Trimming cost V 5 bases and J 5 bases; bases outside gene matches: 6. CDR1 is SGHNT, CDR2 YYREEE, per germline (reference sequence). The CDR3 reads CASRDRGGEETQYF. As DNA, the CDR3 is TGTGCCAGCAGGGACAGGGGGGGAGAGGAGACCCAGTACTTC.

The genes are TRBV19 and TRBJ1-2, with 7 bases identical to TRBD1. J gave up 2 bases and V 10 bases, and 4 bases lay outside the gene matches. CDR1 and CDR2 from the germline V gene are LNHDA and SQIVND (reference sequence). The CDR3 is made up of 12 amino acids. DNA for the CDR3: TGTGCCACCCAGACAGGGAACTATGGCTACACCTTC. This codes for CATQTGNYGYTF.

This clone was detected once. The V call is TRBV30, the J call TRBJ2-3; 8 positions match TRBD1. Trimming at V came to 1 base and at J to 9 bases, leaving 6 bases not matched to a gene. From germline, CDR1 is GTSNPN and CDR2 SVGIG (reference sequence). This CDR3 spans 13 amino acids. The DNA of the CDR3 is TGTGCCTGGAGTGCCGGGACAGGTTCGACGCAGTATTTT. It specifies CAWSAGTGSTQYF.

The rearrangement links TRBV14 to TRBJ1-6; a possible D gene is TRBD1 (6 bases). Germline V gene lookup returns CDR1 SGHDN and CDR2 FVKESK. The CDR3 loop spans 12 amino acids. V gave up 5 bases and J gave up 10 bases, with 9 bases separating them. CDR3 amino acids: CASSGRGSPLHF. The CDR3 bases are TGTGCCAGCAGCGGCAGGGGCTCACCCCTCCACTTT.

The chain is built from TRBV5-6 and TRBJ1-5; D is ambiguous. In germline, CDR1 is SGHDT, CDR2 YYEEEE. The CDR3 consists of 16 residues. The ends were cut back, 3 bases at V and 2 bases at J, with 15 bases in the middle. The CDR3: CASSSRTIGGNQPQHF. The DNA of the CDR3 is TGTGCCAGCAGCTCCAGGACCATCGGCGGCAATCAGCCCCAGCATTTT.